This T cell receptor (beta chain) was captured by sequencing in a study of blood T cells in healthy people across ages. The CDR3 has 14 amino acids. Looked up from germline, CDR1 is DFQATT and CDR2 is SNEGSKA (reference sequence). In the case of this clonotype: Its target is unknown. One end of the junction is discordant with germline, which a read error may explain.

Study results and caveats: PBMCs that were unsorted prevented a conclusive naive versus antigen-experienced comparison.

Individuals who donated were healthy Caucasians from Russia aged about 6 to 100. The amount of total RNA extracted per sample was at least 5.5 micrograms. It was with a sample-barcoded 5' primer and a J-beta primer mix that a second PCR of roughly 7 to 12 cycles was run. Each cDNA was tagged by a template-switch adaptor containing 12 random nucleotides. TCRdb itself ran the 5' RACE reads through MiXCR, one entry per CDR3 protein. The sample consists of about 580,000 distinct CDR3 sequences, 40% to 55% of them appearing once. The V call is TRBV20-1, the J call TRBJ1-2; TRBD1 matches at 7 bases. The sample comprised blood. The TCR was taken from a man older than 75 in good health. This CDR3 is CSAGGTASNYDYTF. DNA of the CDR3: TGCAGTGCCGGTGGGACAGCTTCGAACTATGACTACACCTTC.